The rows below give T cell receptor beta chains drawn from one sample of a study of T cell repertoires in cytomegalovirus infection. Each CDR3 protein gets one entry after TCRdb re-called the reads with MiXCR. This repertoire shows about 740,000 distinct CDR3 sequences, approximately 34% found once; its top ten account for roughly 2.9%. Sequenced material: PBMCs. The source of these receptors is a human donor in good health (CMV status not recorded). Some clones in this sample may be carry-over from other donors' samples. CDR3s include the opening cysteine and the closing phenylalanine or tryptophan. D genes are given only for firm matches. For some rows the clone size is stated as once, few or many, or as a class when expanded; others skip it.

size: .
D: .
V: TRBV6-8
J: TRBJ2-6
DNA: TGTGCCAGCAATAGAGGGGACGGGGCCAACGTCCTGACTTTC
CDR3: CASNRGDGANVLTF

size: few
D: .
V: TRBV18
J: TRBJ2-4
DNA: TGTGCCAGCTCACCCCTGATTGGGGTAGCCAAAAACATTCAGTACTTC
CDR3: CASSPLIGVAKNIQYF

size: .
D: .
V: TRBV7-3
J: TRBJ1-2
DNA: TGTGCCAGCAGCCCGGGACCCCCGGGGGCCTATGGCTACACCTTC
CDR3: CASSPGPPGAYGYTF

size: few
D: TRBD1
V: TRBV12-3/TRBV12-4
J: TRBJ1-6
DNA: TGTGCCAGCAGTCGACGGGACAGGGTCACCAGGACCCTCCACTTT
CDR3: CASSRRDRVTRTLHF

size: .
D: .
V: TRBV20-1
J: TRBJ1-6
DNA: TGCAGTGCTAGATACAGTCATTCACCCCTCCACTTT
CDR3: CSARYSHSPLHF

size: few
D: .
V: TRBV14
J: TRBJ2-2
DNA: TGTGCCAGCAGCCAAGACGCCGGTTCCAAGGAGCTGTTTTTT
CDR3: CASSQDAGSKELFF

size: .
D: TRBD1
V: TRBV6-5
J: TRBJ2-3
DNA: TGTGCCAGCAGTCCCTCAACAGGGGCTCGCACAGATACGCAGTATTTT
CDR3: CASSPSTGARTDTQYF

size: .
D: .
V: TRBV10-3
J: TRBJ2-2
DNA: TGTGCCATTCCCCGGCGGGAGAACACCGGGGAGCTGTTTTTT
CDR3: CAIPRRENTGELFF

size: many
D: TRBD2
V: TRBV7-2
J: TRBJ2-7
DNA: TGTGCCAGCAGCCCCCTAATGGGAGCGGGAGGCGAGCAGTACTTC
CDR3: CASSPLMGAGGEQYF

size: few
D: .
V: TRBV7-6
J: TRBJ2-5
DNA: TGTGCCAGCAGCCCCCGACAGCGGGAGACCCAGTACTTC
CDR3: CASSPRQRETQYF

size: few
D: TRBD1
V: TRBV29-1
J: TRBJ1-2
DNA: TGCAGCGCACCGACCGGGACAGGGGTTGAGGGCTACACCTTC
CDR3: CSAPTGTGVEGYTF

size: .
D: .
V: TRBV28
J: TRBJ2-6
DNA: TGTGCCAGCAGTTTAGGTAACTCTGGGGCCAACGTCCTGACTTTC
CDR3: CASSLGNSGANVLTF

size: .
D: .
V: TRBV5-1
J: TRBJ1-3
DNA: TGCGCCAGCAGCCCGGGAGTGGGTGGGTCCTTGAGCTCTGGAAACACCATATATTTT
CDR3: CASSPGVGGSLSSGNTIYF

size: .
D: .
V: TRBV12-3/TRBV12-4
J: TRBJ1-5
DNA: TGTGCCAGCATCCTAGAGGCCGGGCCGGACAATCAGCCCCAGCATTTT
CDR3: CASILEAGPDNQPQHF

size: few
D: TRBD2
V: TRBV28
J: TRBJ2-7
DNA: TGTGCCAGCAGTCCCCCTCGACTAGCGGGAACTTACGAGCAGTACTTC
CDR3: CASSPPRLAGTYEQYF

size: .
D: TRBD1
V: TRBV6-1
J: TRBJ1-6
DNA: TGTGCCAGCAGTGAACAGGGGACAGGAAGAAATAATTCACCCCTCCACTTT
CDR3: CASSEQGTGRNNSPLHF

size: many
D: .
V: TRBV7-2
J: TRBJ2-1
DNA: TGTGCCAGCAGCCCCGGGAGTTGGGGGGAAAAGCAGTTCTTC
CDR3: CASSPGSWGEKQFF

size: .
D: TRBD2
V: TRBV10-2
J: TRBJ2-1
DNA: TGCGCCAGCAGTGTTTCGGCTAGCGGGCTCTACAATGAGCAGTTCTTC
CDR3: CASSVSASGLYNEQFF

size: .
D: TRBD1
V: TRBV5-5
J: TRBJ2-7
DNA: TGTGCCAGCAGCTTTAGGGACGACAGGGTCTCCTACGAGCAGTACTTC
CDR3: CASSFRDDRVSYEQYF

size: .
D: .
V: TRBV5-5
J: TRBJ1-2
DNA: TGTGCCAGCAGCTTGGCCGCCCAACAGGGTTCAGGGGGCTACACCTTC
CDR3: CASSLAAQQGSGGYTF

size: few
D: .
V: TRBV12-3/TRBV12-4
J: TRBJ1-5
DNA: TGTGCCAGCAGCGACCGGACAGCAAGCAATCAGCCCCAGCATTTT
CDR3: CASSDRTASNQPQHF

size: .
D: .
V: TRBV7-6
J: TRBJ2-1
DNA: TGTGCCAGCAGCGCCGGGGGAATCAATGAGCAGTTCTTC
CDR3: CASSAGGINEQFF

size: few
D: TRBD1
V: TRBV7-3
J: TRBJ1-5
DNA: TGTGCCAGCAGCCGCCAAGAAGGACAGGGGGCATATAGCAATCAGCCCCAGCATTTT
CDR3: CASSRQEGQGAYSNQPQHF

size: .
D: .
V: TRBV2
J: TRBJ2-3
DNA: TGTGCCAGCAGTTTCAAAACAGATACGCAGTATTTT
CDR3: CASSFKTDTQYF

size: .
D: TRBD1
V: TRBV5-1
J: TRBJ1-2
DNA: TGCGCCAGCAGCTCGGGACAGACTACCCTTAATAGCTATGGCTACACCTTC
CDR3: CASSSGQTTLNSYGYTF

size: few
D: .
V: TRBV25-1
J: TRBJ1-5
DNA: TGTGCCAGCAGTGGCCCGTATAGCAATCAGCCCCAGCATTTT
CDR3: CASSGPYSNQPQHF

size: .
D: .
V: TRBV20-1
J: TRBJ1-6
DNA: TGCAGTGCTAGAGGACAGTTCGATTTTTCACCCCTCCACTTT
CDR3: CSARGQFDFSPLHF

size: .
D: .
V: TRBV11-2
J: TRBJ1-6
DNA: TGTGCCAGCAGCTTGGGGGCAGAGAATTCACCCCTCCACTTT
CDR3: CASSLGAENSPLHF

size: few
D: .
V: TRBV5-1
J: TRBJ2-3
DNA: TGCGCCAGCAGCTTGGCGCCGGGAACTATCACAGATACGCAGTATTTT
CDR3: CASSLAPGTITDTQYF

size: few
D: .
V: TRBV11-1
J: TRBJ1-1
DNA: TGTGCCAGCAGCTTAAAGCGGAGGGGAGGGACTGAAGCTTTCTTT
CDR3: CASSLKRRGGTEAFF

size: many
D: .
V: TRBV7-2
J: TRBJ2-2
DNA: TGTGCCAGCAGCCCCACGGAGGCGAACACCGGGGAGCTGTTTTTT
CDR3: CASSPTEANTGELFF

size: .
D: .
V: TRBV12-3/TRBV12-4
J: TRBJ1-1
DNA: TGTGCCAGCCTAGTAGGCGGCACTGAAGCTTTCTTT
CDR3: CASLVGGTEAFF

size: .
D: .
V: TRBV12-3/TRBV12-4
J: TRBJ1-5
DNA: TGTGCCAGCAGTTTAAAGCACGGGGGAATTAGCAATCAGCCCCAGCATTTT
CDR3: CASSLKHGGISNQPQHF

size: .
D: TRBD1
V: TRBV7-6
J: TRBJ2-7
DNA: TGTGCCAGCAGCTTAGCACAGGGGGGGCAGTACTTC
CDR3: CASSLAQGGQYF

size: many
D: TRBD1
V: TRBV19
J: TRBJ1-2
DNA: TGTGCCAGTAGTACTCGGGACAGAGGGGACTTTGGCTACACCTTC
CDR3: CASSTRDRGDFGYTF

size: .
D: .
V: TRBV2
J: TRBJ2-1
DNA: TGTGCCAGCAGTGGCACTGTGGTGGACCCTCAGTTCTTC
CDR3: CASSGTVVDPQFF

size: many
D: .
V: TRBV28
J: TRBJ1-1
DNA: TGTGCCAGCTATGTGAACACTGAAGCTTTCTTT
CDR3: CASYVNTEAFF

size: many
D: .
V: TRBV11-2
J: TRBJ1-6
DNA: TGTGCCAGCAGCTTAGCCCCCACCAAAAGCTGGAACGGGAAGCCCCTCCACTTT
CDR3: CASSLAPTKSWNGKPLHF

size: .
D: .
V: TRBV7-9
J: TRBJ2-6
DNA: TGTGCCAGCAGCTTAGCGCAGGGTTCCCCCTCTGGGGCCAACGTCCTGACTTTC
CDR3: CASSLAQGSPSGANVLTF

size: many
D: .
V: TRBV20-1
J: TRBJ2-7
DNA: TGCAGTGCTAGAAAGGCCGATAGCTCCTACGAGCAGTACTTC
CDR3: CSARKADSSYEQYF

size: many
D: .
V: TRBV7-2
J: TRBJ1-5
DNA: TGTGCCAGCAGCTTAGTAGATGATCAGCCCCAGCATTTT
CDR3: CASSLVDDQPQHF

size: few
D: .
V: TRBV25-1
J: TRBJ2-3
DNA: TGTGCCAGCAGTGAACAAGACCCCCCAGATACGCAGTATTTT
CDR3: CASSEQDPPDTQYF